Following are 14 T cell receptor beta chains from one sample sequenced in a study of shared clonotypes between healthy human individuals (TCRdb year 2020). Libraries were built with the immunoSEQ multiplex PCR assay. The table comes from immuneACCESS by way of TCRdb, which keeps in-frame sequences with V and J called. Part of the clones is missing from these tables; in studies checked, under half for an unresolved V gene and the rest for unknown reasons. The sample table holds more than 500,000 clones, of which roughly 95% were seen once. About 0.059% of the sample comes from the top ten. The sequencing input was naive CD4+ T cells sorted from blood. The intended sense of this specimen's cell subset or site label: CD45RA+ positively selected. Receptor source: a woman in her twenties or thirties in good health.

The V gene is TRBV7-8, the J gene TRBJ2-7; D remains ambiguous. The CDR3 covers 14 residues. Germline CDR1 reads SGHVS; CDR2 reads FQNEAQ. V shed 4 bases and J shed 7 bases, with 17 bases lying between them. The CDR3 protein is CASSSSELLREQYF. CDR3 DNA: TGTGCCAGCAGCTCCTCGGAACTACTTCGTGAGCAGTACTTC.

The chain has TRBV6-5 and TRBJ1-2; 8 bases agree with TRBD1. J gave up 4 bases and V 2 bases, and 9 bases lay outside the gene matches. Germline V gene sequence: CDR1 MNHEY, CDR2 SVGAGI. The CDR3 spans 16 residues. The CDR3 coding sequence is TGTGCCAGCAGTTACATATACACCGGGACAGGCTATGGCTACACCTTC. Encoded protein: CASSYIYTGTGYGYTF.

The V and J genes are TRBV5-4 and TRBJ2-3; 16 positions agree with TRBD2. The germline V gene has CDR1 SGHNT and CDR2 YYREEE (reference sequence). This CDR3 is 18 amino acids long. Trimming removed 4 bases from V and 0 bases from J; junction bases left unmatched: 5. The CDR3 loop reads CASSTGLAGGTSTDTQYF. CDR3 nucleotide sequence: TGTGCCAGCAGCACGGGACTAGCGGGAGGGACTAGCACAGATACGCAGTATTTT.

V is TRBV28 and J is TRBJ2-7; possibly TRBD1 for D (6 bases). Trimming left V 4 bases short and J 3 bases short, with 16 bases between. Germline CDR1 reads MDHEN; CDR2 reads SYDVKM. CDR3 length: 15 residues. The CDR3 spells CASSSSGHPNYEQYF. The CDR3 DNA reads TGTGCCAGCAGTTCGTCGGGACACCCGAACTACGAGCAGTACTTC.

The CDR3 sequence is CASSIPITGVSTVTQHF. The CDR3 DNA follows: TGTGCCAGTAGTATCCCCATTACAGGGGTGTCGACAGTAACCCAGCATTTT. The rearrangement joins TRBV19 to TRBJ1-5, with 7 bases matching TRBD1. The CDR3 sequence is 17 residues long. Per germline, CDR1 LNHDA and CDR2 SQIVND (reference sequence). With V trimmed by 3 bases and J by 11 bases, 19 bases remained unmatched.

This clone was counted a single time. The chain employs TRBV5-1 and TRBJ1-4; possible D gene TRBD1, 6 bases. The germline CDR1 and CDR2 sequences are SGHRS and YFSETQ. V dropped 0 bases and J dropped 8 bases, with 11 bases sitting between them. This CDR3 spans 14 amino acids. The CDR3 protein is CASSLDRASEKLFF. The DNA for the CDR3 is TGCGCCAGCAGCTTGGACAGGGCAAGCGAAAAACTGTTTTTT.

The rearrangement links TRBV9 to TRBJ2-2; 13 bases fit TRBD2. The CDR3 spans 19 residues. Germline-derived CDR1 and CDR2 are SGDLS and YYNGEE. V lost 4 bases, J lost 0 bases, and 9 bases stayed unmatched. This chain's CDR3 is CASSPGLAGAFPNTGELFF. Here the CDR3 DNA reads TGTGCCAGCAGCCCTGGACTAGCGGGAGCGTTTCCGAACACCGGGGAGCTGTTTTTT.

The V call is TRBV19, the J call TRBJ1-2; D not certain. The V gene's germline CDR1 is LNHDA and CDR2 SQIVND (reference sequence). This CDR3 comprises 15 residues. Trimming removed 4 bases at V and 0 bases at J, with 12 bases between. The CDR3 sequence: CASSTPAGANYGYTF. CDR3 coding DNA: TGTGCCAGTAGTACCCCGGCAGGAGCTAACTATGGCTACACCTTC.

This chain uses TRBV7-2 with TRBJ2-7, with 10 bases aligning to TRBD2. The CDR3 is 16 amino acids. V shed 1 base and J 3 bases; nucleotides not matched to a gene: 6. From germline, CDR1 is SGHTA and CDR2 FQGNSA. The chain's CDR3 is CASSLGGGLAIYEQYF. In DNA form, the CDR3 reads TGTGCCAGCAGCTTAGGTGGGGGACTAGCGATCTACGAGCAGTACTTC. The full variable domain, with the rest looked up from reference TRBV7-2 and TRBJ2-7, is GAGVSQSPSNKVTEKGKDVELRCDPISGHTALYWYRQSLGQGLEFLIYFQGNSAPDKSGLPSDRFSAERTGGSVSTLTIQRTQQEDSAVYLCASSLGGGLAIYEQYFGPGTRLTVT.

The CDR3 DNA follows: TGTGCCACCAGCAGAGATCCGGGGGGCACAGATACGCAGTATTTT. It encodes CATSRDPGGTDTQYF. V usage is TRBV15 and J usage is TRBJ2-3; possible D gene TRBD2, 6 bases. The germline gives CDR1 LNHNV, CDR2 YYDKDF (reference sequence). V was cut by 0 bases and J by 1 base, with 8 bases left in between. The CDR3 spans 15 residues. The whole variable domain, remainder taken from reference TRBV15 and TRBJ2-3, is DAMVIQNPRYQVTQFGKPVTLSCSQTLNHNVMYWYQQKSSQAPKLLFHYYDKDFNNEADTPDNFQSRRPNTSFCFLDIRSPGLGDTAMYLCATSRDPGGTDTQYFGPGTRLTVL.

J is TRBJ1-3 and V is TRBV18; perhaps TRBD1 as D (5 bases). With 3 bases removed from V and 0 bases from J, the gap between germline ends came to 12 bases. This CDR3 spans 16 amino acids. The germline CDR1 and CDR2 sequences are KGHSH and LQKENI. CDR3 sequence reads: CASSPLGAPSGNTIYF. For the CDR3, the DNA is TGTGCCAGCTCACCCCTTGGGGCCCCCTCTGGAAACACCATATATTTT.

As for this clone: The same CDR3 can be traced to other DNA sequences in this sample. This chain links TRBV5-1 with TRBJ1-2; D might be TRBD1 (5 bases). This CDR3 comprises 13 residues. Germline assignment: CDR1 SGHRS and CDR2 YFSETQ. V lost 0 bases and J 2 bases, leaving 5 bases between the germline ends. In DNA, the CDR3 is TGCGCCAGCAGCTTGGGACAGAACTATGGCTACACCTTC. It is translated as CASSLGQNYGYTF.

This clone was counted between two and nine times. The chain recombines TRBV30 with TRBJ1-1; TRBD1 agrees at 7 bases. The germline CDR1 and CDR2 sequences are GTSNPN and SVGIG (reference sequence). This CDR3 has 15 amino acids. V trimming: 0 bases; J trimming: 4 bases; junction bases outside the gene matches: 8. The DNA for the CDR3 is TGTGCCTGGAGTGTCGGACAGGCCCTAGTCACTGAAGCTTTCTTT. This gives the protein CAWSVGQALVTEAFF.

This chain links TRBV11-2 with TRBJ2-7; 10 bases agree with TRBD2. The CDR3 extends over 18 amino acids. The germline CDR1 and CDR2 sequences are SGHAT and FQNNGV. V was pared by 7 bases and J by 7 bases, with 22 bases of the junction left unmatched. DNA for the CDR3: TGTGCCAGCAACCGGGGACTAGCGCTTCGAAATTTCACGGGGGAGCAGTACTTC. Protein: CASNRGLALRNFTGEQYF.